This T cell receptor (beta chain) is drawn from a study of response to subunit inactivated influenza vaccine. Germline assignment: CDR1 MNHEY and CDR2 SVGAGI. This CDR3 is 16 amino acids long. V lost 0 bases to trimming and J lost 2 bases, with 14 bases between them. Via MiXCR, TCRdb re-called the RT-PCR reads, giving one row per CDR3 protein. This table holds about 650,000 distinct CDR3 sequences, 12% to 15% found once. This TCR was sampled from a man aged 50 to 59 who received an inactivated influenza vaccine. The input for sequencing was PBMCs from blood, taken 14 to 15 days before vaccination. The chain links TRBV6-5 to TRBJ2-7, with D perhaps TRBD2 (7 bases). The CDR3 DNA is TGTGCCAGCAGTTACTCGGGGGGGGACACTACCTACGAGCAGTACTTC. It codes for CASSYSGGDTTYEQYF.